These 8 T cell receptor beta chains came from one sample sequenced in a study of cytotoxic CD8 clonotypes in ibrutinib-treated CLL (dated by TCRdb to about 2021). Preparation of the library involved the immunoSEQ multiplex PCR assay. Here the immuneACCESS table is served through TCRdb, limited to in-frame sequences with V and J called. Missing clones are a known gap in these copies; in checked studies unresolved V genes cover under half, and the rest lacks a known reason. The sample table records 25,000 or so clones; around three fifths of these occur just once. 14% of the sample comes from the top ten. This specimen was PBMCs, taken before ibrutinib treatment. Receptors were obtained from a human donor with chronic lymphocytic leukemia.

The rearrangement joins TRBV27 to TRBJ2-1; no firm D call. Germline V gene data show CDR1 as MNHEY and CDR2 as SMNVEV (reference sequence). Trimming left V 0 bases short and J 9 bases short, with 15 bases between. This CDR3 has 15 amino acids. CDR3 residues: CASSLSNRPLFEQFF. CDR3 in DNA: TGTGCCAGCAGTTTATCGAACCGCCCCCTTTTTGAGCAGTTCTTC.

The chain combines TRBV7-9 with TRBJ1-1; D gene ambiguous. Germline V gene sequence: CDR1 SEHNR, CDR2 FQNEAQ (reference sequence). This CDR3 is built from 17 residues. With 5 bases removed from V and 5 bases from J, the gap between germline ends came to 24 bases. The CDR3 DNA sequence: TGTGCCAGCAGCCCCTTTGGGTTGCGCGATGAGGGAACTGAAGCTTTCTTT. Encoded protein: CASSPFGLRDEGTEAFF.

This chain connects TRBV7-9 to TRBJ1-2; D unclear. The CDR3 contains 13 residues. Trimming took 1 base from V and 4 from J, leaving 7 bases between them. Per the germline V gene, CDR1 is SEHNR and CDR2 is FQNEAQ (reference sequence). The CDR3 reads CASSLGMVYGYTF. The CDR3 DNA is TGTGCCAGCAGCTTAGGGATGGTCTATGGCTACACCTTC.

This clone was seen a single time. V gene TRBV6-5 combines with J gene TRBJ2-1, with D maybe TRBD1 (6 bases). V gave up 6 bases and J gave up 8 bases, with 14 bases separating them. Germline lookup yields CDR1 MNHEY and CDR2 SVGAGI. This CDR3 is 13 amino acids long. The CDR3 sequence is CASRNRVFDEQFF. The CDR3 DNA sequence: TGTGCCAGCAGGAACAGGGTTTTTGATGAGCAGTTCTTC.

The rearrangement joins TRBV4-1 to TRBJ2-3, with TRBD2 matching over 8 bases. CDR3 length: 16 residues. V lost 0 bases to trimming and J lost 6 bases; unmatched junction nucleotides: 8. CDR1 MGHRA and CDR2 YSYEKL come from the germline V gene. DNA for the CDR3: TGCGCCAGCAGCCAAGAAGGGGGTAGCGGGGAGGATACGCAGTATTTT. This encodes CASSQEGGSGEDTQYF.

This clone was counted between two and nine times. The gene calls are TRBV6-1 and TRBJ2-2; 12 positions agree with TRBD2. The junction had 6 bases not matched to a gene; V was cut back by 7 bases and J by 6 bases. The CDR3 is 15 amino acids. Germline V gene data show CDR1 as MNHNS and CDR2 as SASEGT. CDR3 loop: CASTRTSGTSGELFF. The DNA of the CDR3 is TGTGCCAGCACCAGGACTAGCGGGACCTCCGGGGAGCTGTTTTTT.

The CDR3 DNA is TGTGCCAGCAGCCCCGGGGGCAGGGGACTCCAAGAGACCCAGTACTTC. Translating gives CASSPGGRGLQETQYF. The V gene is TRBV14, the J gene TRBJ2-5; either TRBD1 or TRBD2 may supply D (6 bases each). CDR1 is SGHDN and CDR2 is FVKESK in the germline V gene. V dropped 4 bases and J dropped 1 base, with 16 bases sitting between them. This CDR3 is 16 amino acids long.

This sequence joins TRBV21-1 and TRBJ1-2. TRBV21-1 is labeled a pseudogene. The CDR3 sequence is 12 residues long. CDR3 bases: TGTGCCAGCGGTCTTCCTTCTTATGGCTACACCTTC. Translating it yields CASGLPSYGYTF.